The source of this T cell receptor beta chain is a study of T cells after yellow fever vaccination. Notes on the study in general: Peak timing came faster in the weaker secondary response, day 5 versus 15. Researchers noted that a small share of clonotypes showed up in both CD4 and CD8 compartments. Once the booster was given, most primary-vaccination clones reappeared, at about 95% for CD4 and 85% to 90% for CD8.

The table lists this clonotype with a few counts. Its antigen is as yet unknown. Synthesis of TCR cDNA relied on 5'RACE template switching, which attached a universal primer site and UMIs. TCRdb re-called the 5' RACE reads with MiXCR, one entry per CDR3 protein. The repertoire consists of hundreds of thousands of distinct CDR3 sequences, with about 12% occurring once and the leading ten covering approximately 15%. V trimming: 6 bases; J trimming: 5 bases; junction bases outside the gene matches: 3. This CDR3 has 13 amino acids. Source: PBMCs, taken on the day of the yellow fever booster vaccination. The V and J genes are TRBV12-3 or TRBV12-4 and TRBJ2-5; 10 bases are a match to TRBD2. The TCR was taken from a man aged 30 to 39 who received the YFV17D yellow fever vaccine. This chain's CDR3 is CASRLAGRETQYF. The DNA of the CDR3 is TGTGCCAGCAGACTAGCGGGAAGGGAGACCCAGTACTTC.